This T cell receptor (beta chain) appears in the sequencing data of a study of blood T cells in healthy people across ages. Every donor gave approximately 10 milliliters of peripheral blood. Through a sample-barcoded 5' primer and a J-beta primer mix, a second PCR was run for roughly 7 to 12 cycles. TCRdb reprocessed the 5' RACE reads via MiXCR and lists one record per CDR3 protein. The sample records over a million distinct CDR3 sequences, around 43% being singletons. The length of the CDR3 is 14 residues. In its sample, this clonotype was seen a few times. The rearrangement joins TRBV12-3 or TRBV12-4 to TRBJ2-7; possibly TRBD2 for D (7 bases). The J call is uncertain, as TRBJ2-5 better fits the DNA end. Sequencing used blood. This sequence was found in a woman aged 55-69 years in good health. Written as DNA, the CDR3 is TGTGCCAGCAGTTTTGGGGGGGGCGCAGAGACCCAGTACTTC. It specifies CASSFGGGAETQYF.